This T cell receptor beta chain was captured by sequencing in a study of pediatric ulcerative colitis. Across the whole study: Over five patients showed pancolitis and two showed left-sided colitis. Study-level results: Ulcerative colitis patients shared more blood-rectal clones than controls.

A remark on this clone: The antigen remains unidentified.

The ends were cut back, 5 bases at V and 8 bases at J, with 12 bases in the middle. CDR1 is MNHEY, CDR2 SVGAGI, per germline. This CDR3 contains 12 residues. Up to 500,000 reads were sequenced per sample. TCRdb keeps only in-frame clones here, not all; method: immunoSEQ multiplex PCR. The sample gives about 1,400 clones, about nine tenths of which show up once; around 3.1% is in the top ten. The sequencing input was blood. This chain uses TRBV6-5 with TRBJ1-2; no reliable D call. This receptor was taken from a boy between 10 and 17 years old with severe ulcerative colitis. CDR3 residues: CASSPGLGGYTF. The DNA of the CDR3 is TGTGCCAGCAGTCCCGGGCTAGGAGGCTACACCTTC.